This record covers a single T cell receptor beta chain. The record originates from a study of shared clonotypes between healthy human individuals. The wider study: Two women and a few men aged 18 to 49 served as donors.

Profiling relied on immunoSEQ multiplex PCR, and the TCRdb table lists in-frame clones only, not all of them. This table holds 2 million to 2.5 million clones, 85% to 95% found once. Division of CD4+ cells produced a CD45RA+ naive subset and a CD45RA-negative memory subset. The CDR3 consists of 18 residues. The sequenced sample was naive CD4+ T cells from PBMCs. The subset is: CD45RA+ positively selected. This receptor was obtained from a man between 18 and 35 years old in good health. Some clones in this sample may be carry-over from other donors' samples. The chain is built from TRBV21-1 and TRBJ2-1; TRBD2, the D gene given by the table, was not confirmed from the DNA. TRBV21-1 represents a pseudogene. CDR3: CASSKGITCGSSYNEQFF. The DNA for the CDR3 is TGTGCCAGCAGCAAAGGTATAACGTGCGGGTCCTCCTACAATGAGCAGTTCTTC.